This T cell receptor (beta chain) was profiled in a study of cytomegalovirus exposure and HLA in healthy donors. Study observations and caveats: It was shown in a later analysis that HLA-associated TCR beta chains were more clonally expanded than other, equally common chains.

V was pared by 1 base and J by 7 bases, with 7 bases between. The CDR3 is 12 amino acids. Germline V gives CDR1 MDHEN, CDR2 SYDVKM. On this clone itself: Its target is unknown.

PCR amplification relied on 60 Vbeta primers (plus 13 Jbeta primers). Profiled with immunoSEQ multiplex PCR; TCRdb holds only in-frame clones, not every one. The table records about 190,000 clones, around 75% of them present only once. This chain links TRBV28 with TRBJ1-1; no reliable D call. The clonotype was recovered from a woman under 40 in good health and CMV-seropositive. Sequencing used PBMCs. The CDR3 loop is CASSLSGGEAFF. CDR3 DNA sequence: TGTGCCAGCAGTTTATCGGGTGGTGAAGCTTTCTTT.